The T cell receptor beta chain described here comes from a study of T cell repertoires in cytomegalovirus infection. Study results and limitations: Within the response measured ex vivo, HLA-C-restricted CMV-specific TCR beta clonotypes were dominant.

TCRdb ran MiXCR on the reads and lists one entry per CDR3 protein. The sample lists some 310,000 distinct CDR3 sequences, around a quarter occurring once. This clonotype has a count of ten or more. As yet, its antigen is unknown. The CDR3 spans 14 residues. The germline CDR1 and CDR2 sequences are SEHNR and FQNEAQ (reference sequence). The ends were cut back, 5 bases at V and 6 bases at J, with 15 bases in the middle. Here the sequenced sample was cultured PBMCs, taken from culture after CMV antigen stimulation. The chain recombines TRBV7-9 with TRBJ2-3, with D possibly called TRBD1 or TRBD2 (5 bases each). The sequence derives from a human donor in good health (CMV status not recorded). Some clones in this sample may be carry-over from other donors' samples. CDR3 amino acids: CASSKPGRSDTQYF. The CDR3 DNA sequence: TGTGCCAGCAGCAAGCCGGGACGTTCGGATACGCAGTATTTT.